The rows below give T cell receptor beta chains drawn from one sample of a study of Graves' ophthalmopathy and Graves' hyperthyroidism. TCRdb recomputed calls from the multiplex PCR reads with MiXCR, one row per CDR3 protein. This sample has some 350,000 distinct CDR3 sequences, with about 15% found just once. Sequencing used peripheral blood. The receptors here all came from an adult woman with stable Graves' hyperthyroidism. Each CDR3 is given with its conserved first and last residue. D genes are given only for firm matches. Part of the rows lack a size; the others show once, few, many or a class for expanded clones.

TRBJ2-5,TRBV7-9,many,-,TGTGCCAGCAGCTTAGTCTCCCCCCGGGCCCAGTACTTC,CASSLVSPRAQYF
TRBJ2-4,TRBV12-3/TRBV12-4,many,-,TGTGCCAGCAGCCAAAGGGGAGACATTCAGTACTTC,CASSQRGDIQYF
TRBJ2-5,TRBV5-1,many,-,TGCGCCAGCAGCTTGCTGAGGACAAGCCAAGAGACCCAGTACTTC,CASSLLRTSQETQYF
TRBJ1-2,TRBV6-1,many,TRBD1,TGTGCCAGCAGTGTAACCGGGACAGACCCCAAATCCTATGGCTACACCTTC,CASSVTGTDPKSYGYTF
TRBJ2-4,TRBV12-3/TRBV12-4,many,-,TGTGCCTCCCTGGGACCCAGTAAAAACATTCAGTACTTC,CASLGPSKNIQYF
TRBJ1-1,TRBV6-1,-,-,TGTGCCAGCGCATACACCGCGGACGGAAGTGATGCTTTCTTT,CASAYTADGSDAFF
TRBJ2-6,TRBV19,few,TRBD1,TGTGCCAGTAGGACAGGGTCGGGGTCTGGGGCCAACGTCCTGACTTTC,CASRTGSGSGANVLTF
TRBJ2-7,TRBV20-1,many,TRBD2,TGCAGTGCAACTAGCGGGCGGAATTCCTACGAGCAGTACTTC,CSATSGRNSYEQYF
TRBJ2-7,TRBV29-1,many,TRBD1,TGCAGCGTTTCCGGGACAGTCTCCTACGAGCAGTACTTC,CSVSGTVSYEQYF
TRBJ2-5,TRBV3-1,-,TRBD1,TGTGCCAGCAGCCTTTGGACAGGGATAGAGACCCAGTACTTC,CASSLWTGIETQYF
TRBJ2-7,TRBV7-8,many,-,TGTGCCAGCAGCTTAGTCCCCAATGTCGAGCAGTACTTC,CASSLVPNVEQYF